A single sample gave rise to the 21 T cell receptor beta chains below, sequenced in a study of T cells of healthy individuals. TCRdb re-called the 5' RACE reads with MiXCR, one entry per CDR3 protein. The sample contains about 57,000 distinct CDR3 sequences, about 17% of which appear only once. The receptors derive from a human donor in good health.

This clonotype was seen many times. The chain has TRBV7-6 and TRBJ1-1; D ambiguous. The CDR3 has 17 amino acids. Germline CDR1 and CDR2: SGHVS and FNYEAQ. Deletions cut 4 bases from V and 0 bases from J, with 18 bases between. The CDR3 region has the DNA TGTGCCAGCAGCTCCCCTTTGAGAGGGAAGATGAACACTGAAGCTTTCTTT. Residues: CASSSPLRGKMNTEAFF.

This clonotype was detected many times. The chain employs TRBV6-2 or TRBV6-3 and TRBJ1-6; D not resolved. V gave up 0 bases and J gave up 4 bases, with 10 bases separating them. Germline CDR1 and CDR2: MNHEY and SVGEGT. This CDR3 comprises 16 residues. CDR3 in amino acids: CASSYSSAGYNSPLHF. DNA for the CDR3: TGTGCCAGCAGTTACTCGTCGGCGGGATATAATTCACCCCTCCACTTT.

This clonotype was picked up a small number of times. This sequence joins TRBV5-1 and TRBJ2-7; 13 bases are shared with TRBD2. Losses at the gene ends were 1 base for V and 6 bases for J; bases not matched to a gene: 4. The germline V gene has CDR1 SGHRS and CDR2 YFSETQ. This CDR3 region has 15 residues. The DNA of the CDR3 is TGCGCCAGCAGCTTGACTAGCGGGGGGGCCGTCGAGCAGTACTTC. Translation gives CASSLTSGGAVEQYF.

This clonotype has more than one count but fewer than ten. The CDR3 region is CASTEGVRSSGNTIYF. The CDR3 coding sequence is TGTGCCAGCACCGAGGGGGTTCGGAGCTCTGGAAACACCATATATTTT. This chain links TRBV2 with TRBJ1-3; D is perhaps TRBD1 (6 bases). Trimming took off 7 bases at V and 0 bases at J, with 16 bases between the two ends. This CDR3 is built from 16 residues. The germline V gene has CDR1 SNHLY and CDR2 FYNNEI.

This clonotype was counted at least ten times. The rearrangement links TRBV11-1 to TRBJ2-2, with TRBD2 matching 8 bases. The CDR3 is 13 amino acids. CDR1 and CDR2 from the germline V gene are SGHAT and FQDESV (reference sequence). V lost 8 bases to trimming and J lost 3 bases; unmatched junction nucleotides: 2. The CDR3 coding sequence is TGTGCCAGCCGGGAGGGTTACACCGGGGAGCTGTTTTTT. Translated: CASREGYTGELFF.

This clonotype was counted a few times. One end of the junction fails to match germline, which may point to a read error. V gene TRBV7-9 combines with J gene TRBJ2-7, with D possibly TRBD2 on 5 matching bases. The germline CDR1 and CDR2 sequences are SEHNR and FQNEAQ (reference sequence). The CDR3 is 12 residues long. The CDR3: CASSLNAGLWHF. The CDR3 nucleotides are TGTGCCAGCAGCTTAAATGCGGGTCTGTGGCACTTC.

This clonotype has a count of ten or more. J is TRBJ2-3 and V is TRBV7-2; D is undetermined. Trimming removed 5 bases at V and 5 bases at J, with 8 bases between. CDR1 is SGHTA and CDR2 is FQGNSA in the germline V gene. The CDR3 extends over 12 amino acids. CDR3 region: CASSGRRDTQYF. In DNA form, the CDR3 reads TGTGCCAGCAGCGGACGAAGAGATACGCAGTATTTT.

Many counts were recorded for this clonotype. This chain links TRBV7-9 with TRBJ1-2; D call uncertain. CDR3 length: 14 residues. In germline, CDR1 is SEHNR, CDR2 FQNEAQ (reference sequence). Trimming took off 5 bases at V and 4 bases at J, with 14 bases between the two ends. The CDR3 DNA reads as TGTGCCAGCAGCCCAGAAGGGTTTAGCTATGGCTACACCTTC. Its translation: CASSPEGFSYGYTF.

This clonotype showed up many times. The chain employs TRBV27 and TRBJ1-5, with a tentative D call TRBD1 (5 bases). Per germline, CDR1 MNHEY and CDR2 SMNVEV (reference sequence). There are 14 residues in the CDR3. Trimming stripped 6 bases from V and 2 bases from J, with 11 bases between. CDR3 in DNA: TGTGCCAGCAGGCAGGGTATAGGCAATCAGCCCCAGCATTTT. The encoded protein is CASRQGIGNQPQHF.

Details on this clonotype: At one of its ends the junction is not consistent with the germline gene, which may arise from a read error. The CDR3 sequence is CASSLRGQASYDQYF. The CDR3 bases are TGTGCCAGCAGTTTACGGGGGCAGGCCTCCTACGATCAGTACTTC. V and J are TRBV27 and TRBJ2-7; tentatively, D is TRBD1 or TRBD2 (6 bases each). The V gene's germline CDR1 is MNHEY and CDR2 SMNVEV (reference sequence). This CDR3 has 15 residues.

This clonotype was seen only a few times. The CDR3 loop reads CSAANSGGLQETQYF. As DNA, the CDR3 is TGCAGTGCAGCCAACAGCGGGGGGTTGCAAGAGACCCAGTACTTC. This rearrangement joins TRBV20-1 to TRBJ2-5; 9 bases align to TRBD2. The germline gives CDR1 DFQATT, CDR2 SNEGSKA (reference sequence). The CDR3 sequence is 15 residues long. V was pared by 6 bases and J by 2 bases, with 10 bases of the junction left unmatched.

This clonotype was detected a few times. The chain is built from TRBV3-1 and TRBJ2-7; 13 nucleotides match TRBD2. The trim removed 4 bases at V and 3 bases at J, leaving 0 bases unmatched. The germline V gene encodes CDR1 LGHDT and CDR2 YNNKEL (reference sequence). The CDR3 length is 14 residues. CDR3 bases: TGTGCCAGCAGCCGGACTAGCGGGGGCTACGAGCAGTACTTC. Translating it yields CASSRTSGGYEQYF.

This clonotype was counted ten times or more. J is TRBJ2-5 and V is TRBV18, with D possibly being TRBD1 (5 bases). Germline assignment: CDR1 KGHSH and CDR2 LQKENI. Between the trimmed V and J ends, which lost 2 bases and 4 bases, there was a span of 11 bases. There are 14 residues in the CDR3. The CDR3 loop is CASSPGRVGETQYF. The CDR3 region has the DNA TGTGCCAGCTCACCAGGCAGGGTAGGAGAGACCCAGTACTTC. Looking up the rest from reference TRBV18 and TRBJ2-5 gives the full variable domain: NAGVMQNPRHLVRRRGQEARLRCSPMKGHSHVYWYRQLPEEGLKFMVYLQKENIIDESGMPKERFSAEFPKEGPSILRIQQVVRGDSAAYFCASSPGRVGETQYFGPGTRLLVL.

The chain combines TRBV20-1 with TRBJ2-5; 9 bases align to TRBD2. This CDR3 comprises 16 residues. CDR1 is DFQATT, CDR2 SNEGSKA, per germline (reference sequence). The V and J ends lost 0 bases and 5 bases, in that order; junction bases with no gene match: 10. CDR3 residues: CSARDVAGGPGETQYF. The CDR3 region has the DNA TGCAGTGCTAGAGATGTTGCGGGAGGGCCGGGGGAGACCCAGTACTTC.

This clonotype was observed a few times. The chain is built from TRBV28 and TRBJ2-7; D is undetermined. Trimming removed 7 bases from V and 3 bases from J, with 10 bases in between. Germline V CDR1 and CDR2: MDHEN, SYDVKM. There are 12 residues in the CDR3. The CDR3 DNA reads as TGTGCCAGCAACTCCATAAACTACGAGCAGTACTTC. The encoded protein is CASNSINYEQYF.

The table lists this clonotype with a few counts. The chain recombines TRBV5-1 with TRBJ2-1, with a tentative D call TRBD1 (6 bases). Trimming left V 0 bases short and J 5 bases short, with 9 bases between. This CDR3 region has 14 residues. CDR1 and CDR2 (germline): SGHRS, YFSETQ. CDR3 coding DNA: TGCGCCAGCAGCTTGGATGGACAGAACAATGAGCAGTTCTTC. Protein sequence: CASSLDGQNNEQFF.

This clonotype has a count of ten or more. This chain uses TRBV12-3 or TRBV12-4 with TRBJ1-1; D is unresolved. The CDR3 is made up of 13 amino acids. Trimming stripped 7 bases from V and 4 bases from J, with 13 bases between. The CDR3 sequence: CASNRARGTEAFF. DNA of the CDR3: TGTGCCAGCAACCGGGCTCGGGGCACTGAAGCTTTCTTT.

The rearrangement uses TRBV6-1 and TRBJ1-5; no clear D. Germline lookup yields CDR1 MNHNS and CDR2 SASEGT. This CDR3 spans 15 amino acids. Trimming left V 2 bases short and J 0 bases short, with 8 bases between. The DNA of the CDR3 is TGTGCCAGCAGTGAAATGGACCTTAGCAATCAGCCCCAGCATTTT. The encoded protein is CASSEMDLSNQPQHF.

This clonotype was observed at least ten times. V and J are TRBV27 and TRBJ2-7, with D possibly TRBD1 on 5 matching bases. The CDR3 covers 16 residues. V gave up 5 bases and J gave up 4 bases, with 21 bases separating them. Germline CDR1 MNHEY, CDR2 SMNVEV (reference sequence). CDR3 in DNA: TGTGCCAGCAGTCCGACAGTCACCAGAACTTTGTACGAGCAGTACTTC. As protein: CASSPTVTRTLYEQYF.

This clonotype was seen repeatedly, ten times or more. The rearrangement uses TRBV5-1 and TRBJ2-1; a weak D match, TRBD1 (7 bases). Germline values: CDR1 SGHRS, CDR2 YFSETQ. This CDR3 is 16 amino acids long. V dropped 1 base and J dropped 3 bases, with 14 bases sitting between them. The CDR3 DNA sequence: TGCGCCAGCAGCTTGAAATGGCAGGGGGGCTACAATGAGCAGTTCTTC. Protein: CASSLKWQGGYNEQFF.

This clonotype was seen repeatedly, ten times or more. The J gene is TRBJ2-1, the V gene TRBV3-1, with no clear D. The V and J ends lost 0 bases and 3 bases respectively, with 9 bases between them. The CDR3 covers 15 residues. Per germline, CDR1 LGHDT and CDR2 YNNKEL (reference sequence). The CDR3 loop reads CASSQDSAHYNEQFF. The CDR3 DNA reads as TGTGCCAGCAGCCAAGATTCAGCCCACTACAATGAGCAGTTCTTC.